These T cell receptor beta chains were read from a single sample in a study of spatial heterogeneity in lung cancer. One entry per CDR3 protein, called by TCRdb with MiXCR from the 5' RACE reads. The sample has over 70,000 distinct CDR3 sequences, around 9.3% seen once. The material sequenced was PBMCs, taken at follow-up. Source of these receptors: a female donor with early-stage non-small cell lung cancer. CDR3s include the opening cysteine and the closing phenylalanine or tryptophan. A D gene is named only where the DNA matches it firmly. Some rows mark clone size as missing; the rest say once, few, many or name a class of expanded clone.

V: TRBV2; D: NA; size: many; J: TRBJ2-2; DNA: TGTGCCAGCGGGGAGGGGGACACCGGGGAGCTGTTTTTT; CDR3: CASGEGDTGELFF
V: TRBV28; D: TRBD1; size: NA; J: TRBJ2-4; DNA: TGTGCCAGCAGTCCTAACAGGGGTGGCAGAGACATTCAGTACTTC; CDR3: CASSPNRGGRDIQYF
V: TRBV10-2; D: NA; size: medium-sized; J: TRBJ1-5; DNA: TGCGCCAGCAGGAACGGACAGAGCAATCAGCCCCAGCATTTT; CDR3: CASRNGQSNQPQHF
V: TRBV7-3; D: TRBD2; size: NA; J: TRBJ2-3; DNA: TGTGCCAGCAGCCTCCAGGCGGGAGGTAAATATACGCAGTATTTT; CDR3: CASSLQAGGKYTQYF
V: TRBV27; D: NA; size: many; J: TRBJ1-4; DNA: TGTGCCAGCAGTTTTGATAAGGGCTCACCTAATGAAAAACTGTTTTTT; CDR3: CASSFDKGSPNEKLFF
V: TRBV10-3; D: TRBD2; size: few; J: TRBJ2-1; DNA: TGTGCCATCAGTCCCCTGGGGGGGACGAATGAGCAGTTCTTC; CDR3: CAISPLGGTNEQFF
V: TRBV27; D: TRBD1; size: NA; J: TRBJ2-7; DNA: TGTGCCAGCAGTCCGACCAGGGGGCCAAGGTACGAGCAGTACTTC; CDR3: CASSPTRGPRYEQYF
V: TRBV24-1; D: TRBD1; size: many; J: TRBJ2-7; DNA: TGTGCCACCGGTGACCAGGGGGCCGACGAGCAGTACTTC; CDR3: CATGDQGADEQYF
V: TRBV24-1; D: NA; size: many; J: TRBJ2-3; DNA: TGTGCCACCGCCGAGGGACTCAGCACAGATACGCAGTATTTT; CDR3: CATAEGLSTDTQYF
V: TRBV20-1; D: NA; size: many; J: TRBJ2-1; DNA: TGCAGTGCTCGCCCCAACGGGGAACAATACAATGAGCAGTTCTTC; CDR3: CSARPNGEQYNEQFF
V: TRBV10-3; D: NA; size: many; J: TRBJ1-6; DNA: TGTGCCATTAGGAGCTCCTATAATTCACCCCTCCACTTT; CDR3: CAIRSSYNSPLHF
V: TRBV28; D: TRBD1; size: many; J: TRBJ1-4; DNA: TGTGCCAGCAGCTTACAGGGGGGAGCGAATGAAAAACTGTTTTTT; CDR3: CASSLQGGANEKLFF
V: TRBV15; D: NA; size: many; J: TRBJ2-2; DNA: TGTGCCACCAGCCCCCTCCTTAGCGCCGGGGAGCTGTTTTTT; CDR3: CATSPLLSAGELFF
V: TRBV29-1; D: NA; size: few; J: TRBJ2-5; DNA: TGCAGCGTTCCCGACAGGCTCGCGGAGACCCAGTACTTC; CDR3: CSVPDRLAETQYF
V: TRBV9; D: NA; size: few; J: TRBJ2-7; DNA: TGTGCCAGCAGCGTAGACAGCGGCTACGAGCAGTACTTC; CDR3: CASSVDSGYEQYF
V: TRBV4-1; D: NA; size: many; J: TRBJ1-1; DNA: TGCGCCAGCAGCCATCCGCCGACGGGGTGGGAGGCTGAAGCTTTCTTT; CDR3: CASSHPPTGWEAEAFF
V: TRBV7-6; D: TRBD2; size: many; J: TRBJ2-2; DNA: TGTGCCAGCAGCTTAGCGGCTAGCGGGAGGGAAACCGGGGAGCTGTTTTTT; CDR3: CASSLAASGRETGELFF
V: TRBV20-1; D: NA; size: few; J: TRBJ2-7; DNA: TGCAGTGCTAGAGATCCCAGGGGCTCCTACGAGCAGTACTTC; CDR3: CSARDPRGSYEQYF
V: TRBV20-1; D: NA; size: NA; J: TRBJ2-1; DNA: TGCAGTGCTATACGACTAGACTCCTACAATGAGCAGTTCTTC; CDR3: CSAIRLDSYNEQFF
V: TRBV7-2; D: NA; size: few; J: TRBJ2-7; DNA: TGTGCCAGCAGCTTAGTTTATGGACCTATCCGGTACTTC; CDR3: CASSLVYGPIRYF
V: TRBV19; D: TRBD2; size: many; J: TRBJ2-2; DNA: TGTGCCAGTAAATCTAGCGGAGGCACCGGGGAGCTGTTTTTT; CDR3: CASKSSGGTGELFF
V: TRBV6-5; D: TRBD1; size: few; J: TRBJ2-7; DNA: TGTGCCAGCAGTTACACAGGGGGCGCGACCGAGCAGTACTTC; CDR3: CASSYTGGATEQYF
V: TRBV5-1; D: NA; size: many; J: TRBJ1-1; DNA: TGCGCCAGCAGCTTGGAGTCCAGGGGCGCTGAAGCTTTCTTT; CDR3: CASSLESRGAEAFF
V: TRBV6-5; D: NA; size: NA; J: TRBJ1-1; DNA: TGTGCCAGCAGTTACTCGGGGGTTTGGAGCACTGAAGCTTTCTTT; CDR3: CASSYSGVWSTEAFF
V: TRBV4-1; D: NA; size: few; J: TRBJ2-2; DNA: TGCGCCAGCAGCCAAGCGGAGGACACCGGGGAGCTGTTTTTT; CDR3: CASSQAEDTGELFF
V: TRBV6-4; D: TRBD1; size: many; J: TRBJ2-2; DNA: TGTGCCAGCAGCCCCGGGACAGGGGGTATGACCGGGGAGCTGTTTTTT; CDR3: CASSPGTGGMTGELFF
V: TRBV2; D: NA; size: NA; J: TRBJ2-2; DNA: TGTGCCAGCCTCCACCTAGAGGAGCTGTTTTTT; CDR3: CASLHLEELFF
V: TRBV7-8; D: NA; size: many; J: TRBJ2-5; DNA: TGTGCCAGCAGCCCGCTGGGAGGCGGGCTTCAAGAGACCCAGTACTTC; CDR3: CASSPLGGGLQETQYF
V: TRBV4-2; D: TRBD1; size: many; J: TRBJ1-3; DNA: TGTGCCAGCAGACCTGACAGGGGCACTGGAAACACCATATATTTT; CDR3: CASRPDRGTGNTIYF
V: TRBV11-2; D: NA; size: many; J: TRBJ2-1; DNA: TGTGCCAGCAGCTTAGCGGGAGCCAATGAGCAGTTCTTC; CDR3: CASSLAGANEQFF
V: TRBV6-6; D: NA; size: NA; J: TRBJ2-1; DNA: TGTGCCAGCAGTTACCCTTTCTCGGGGGAGCAGTTCTTC; CDR3: CASSYPFSGEQFF
V: TRBV24-1; D: NA; size: many; J: TRBJ2-5; DNA: TGTGCCACCAGTGATTTTAGCGGAGAGACCCAGTACTTC; CDR3: CATSDFSGETQYF
V: TRBV5-1; D: NA; size: many; J: TRBJ2-1; DNA: TGCGCCAGCTTTGGGGCGGACTACCAGACTGACAATGAGCAGTTCTTC; CDR3: CASFGADYQTDNEQFF
V: TRBV24-1; D: NA; size: many; J: TRBJ2-1; DNA: TGTGCCACCAGTGTTGGGGGAAATGAGCAGTTCTTC; CDR3: CATSVGGNEQFF
V: TRBV3-1; D: NA; size: few; J: TRBJ2-2; DNA: TGTGCCAGCAGCCAAGTAGCGGCGGAGAACACCGGGGAGCTGTTTTTT; CDR3: CASSQVAAENTGELFF
V: TRBV29-1; D: TRBD1; size: NA; J: TRBJ2-2; DNA: TGCAGCGTGCGACCTCCGGGGACAGGGGGGAACACCGGGGAGCTGTTTTTT; CDR3: CSVRPPGTGGNTGELFF
V: TRBV18; D: TRBD1; size: many; J: TRBJ1-5; DNA: TGTGCCAGCTCACGACAGGGAGCAATCTATCCCCAGCATTTT; CDR3: CASSRQGAIYPQHF
V: TRBV4-2; D: NA; size: many; J: TRBJ2-7; DNA: TGTGCCAGCAGCCAAGACGGCCTCTACGAGCAGTACTTC; CDR3: CASSQDGLYEQYF
V: TRBV27; D: NA; size: NA; J: TRBJ2-3; DNA: TGTGCCAGCAGTTTAATGGGGCCTTCTAGCACAGATACGCAGTATTTT; CDR3: CASSLMGPSSTDTQYF
V: TRBV27; D: NA; size: many; J: TRBJ2-7; DNA: TGTGCCAGCGGGGCAATTTACGAGCAGTACTTC; CDR3: CASGAIYEQYF
V: TRBV10-3; D: NA; size: many; J: TRBJ1-1; DNA: TGTGCCATCAGTGAGTATGGGGATAGGGATGAAGCTTTCTTT; CDR3: CAISEYGDRDEAFF
V: TRBV11-2; D: NA; size: many; J: TRBJ2-4; DNA: TGTGCCAGCAGCTCGGACAGACAGACCAACGTTCAGTACTTC; CDR3: CASSSDRQTNVQYF
V: TRBV7-2; D: NA; size: NA; J: TRBJ2-1; DNA: TGTGCCAGCAGCTCCCGCGGTTCAGTGCAGTTCTTC; CDR3: CASSSRGSVQFF
V: TRBV7-9; D: NA; size: few; J: TRBJ2-7; DNA: TGTGCCAGCAGCTCCCAGGGAGAGGACGAGCAGTACTTC; CDR3: CASSSQGEDEQYF
V: TRBV6-1; D: NA; size: many; J: TRBJ2-2; DNA: TGTGCCAGTAAAGGCTGGACCGGGGAGCTGTTTTTT; CDR3: CASKGWTGELFF
V: TRBV11-2; D: NA; size: many; J: TRBJ2-1; DNA: TGTGCCAGCAGCTTAAGGGGGAGTGGCTCCTACAATGAGCAGTTCTTC; CDR3: CASSLRGSGSYNEQFF
V: TRBV18; D: TRBD2; size: few; J: TRBJ2-5; DNA: TGTGCCAGCTCACTCCGGGGGGAAGAGACCCAGTACTTC; CDR3: CASSLRGEETQYF
V: TRBV6-5; D: TRBD1; size: NA; J: TRBJ2-4; DNA: TGTGCCAGCAGTTCATCCGGGACAGGGAAAAACATTCAGTACTTC; CDR3: CASSSSGTGKNIQYF
V: TRBV5-1; D: TRBD1; size: NA; J: TRBJ2-1; DNA: TGCGCCAGCAGCGTGGACAGGGGTAAGGAGCAGTTCTTC; CDR3: CASSVDRGKEQFF
V: TRBV5-1; D: NA; size: many; J: TRBJ2-3; DNA: TGCGCCAGCAGACCTCCGGGCACAGATACGCAGTATTTT; CDR3: CASRPPGTDTQYF